This T cell receptor beta chain is from a study of blood T cell repertoires in COVID-19. The CDR3 covers 15 residues. Germline V gene lookup returns CDR1 SEHNR and CDR2 FQNEAQ (reference sequence). The V end was cut by 0 bases, the J end by 4 bases, with 11 bases between. All enrollees were about 18 to 100 years old and from about two dozen US areas. Researchers sorted participants into cohorts using their self-reported clinical history. Donors in Cohort 3 counted as recovered after two negative PCRs, clearance, or symptom resolution. Clones were sequenced by immunoSEQ multiplex PCR, and TCRdb holds only the in-frame ones, with some missing. Among about 250,000 clones listed, 86% were seen once.

This TCR was recovered from a man aged 40-55 years who had recovered from COVID-19. The chain joins TRBV7-9 to TRBJ2-3, with no clear D. The sample consisted of PBMCs or T cells enriched from blood (not recorded which). The CDR3 loop reads CASSLAASSADTQYF. The CDR3 DNA reads TGTGCCAGCAGCTTAGCGGCCTCCTCTGCAGATACGCAGTATTTT.